These T cell receptor beta chains were read from a single sample in a study of cytomegalovirus exposure and HLA in healthy donors. Here immunoSEQ multiplex PCR was the method, and the copy in TCRdb shows in-frame clones only, minus some. The table lists roughly 170,000 clones, 84% of them singletons. Sequencing was performed on PBMCs. The receptor source for this set is a man aged 30 to 45 in good health and CMV-seronegative. CDR3s include the opening cysteine and the closing phenylalanine or tryptophan. A D gene is named only where the DNA matches it firmly.

cdr3_aa: CASSQRTRLDYTDTQYF; v_call: TRBV7-9; d_call: -
cdr3_aa: CAWSAGNTIYF; v_call: TRBV30; d_call: -
cdr3_aa: CASSTQTPSYNEQFF; v_call: TRBV6-5; d_call: -
cdr3_aa: CASSIAAGGYTF; v_call: TRBV19; d_call: -
cdr3_aa: CASSLDSGGLGFTDTQYF; v_call: TRBV5-1; d_call: TRBD2
cdr3_aa: CATDSLGSNYGYTF; v_call: TRBV19; d_call: -
cdr3_aa: CASSLNRGNQPQHF; v_call: TRBV27; d_call: -
cdr3_aa: CAIRGQGWTEAFF; v_call: TRBV10-3; d_call: TRBD1
cdr3_aa: CASSPRTGGSGELFF; v_call: TRBV18; d_call: TRBD1
cdr3_aa: CASSLEERGSPLHF; v_call: TRBV4-2; d_call: -
cdr3_aa: CASSIGKGVSTEAFF; v_call: TRBV19; d_call: -
cdr3_aa: CASSSPGTGGTDTQYF; v_call: TRBV19; d_call: TRBD1
cdr3_aa: CASRGGWGDGYTF; v_call: TRBV6-4; d_call: -
cdr3_aa: CASSKELTRSNRNEQFF; v_call: TRBV21-1; d_call: -
cdr3_aa: CASKATGGQETQYF; v_call: TRBV5-4; d_call: -
cdr3_aa: CASSPMTGFDYNEQFF; v_call: TRBV7-8; d_call: -
cdr3_aa: CASSFTPLQGDCEQYF; v_call: TRBV7-6; d_call: TRBD1
cdr3_aa: CASSPGLAGFTGELFF; v_call: TRBV4-1; d_call: TRBD2
cdr3_aa: CSVVGSFAETQYF; v_call: TRBV29-1; d_call: -
cdr3_aa: CASSPVLTGQGGEQFF; v_call: TRBV5-1; d_call: TRBD1
cdr3_aa: CASSSTGGSYEQYF; v_call: TRBV5-1; d_call: TRBD1
cdr3_aa: CASSFLTSGGYNEQFF; v_call: TRBV6-5; d_call: TRBD2
cdr3_aa: CASSHSTGGTGNTIYF; v_call: TRBV13; d_call: TRBD1
cdr3_aa: CASSLRTGGYEQYF; v_call: TRBV28; d_call: TRBD1
cdr3_aa: CASSYFPRQGEETQYF; v_call: TRBV7-9; d_call: TRBD1
cdr3_aa: CASSYAGGNYNEQFF; v_call: TRBV6-5; d_call: TRBD1
cdr3_aa: CASSAGQAKGYTF; v_call: TRBV18; d_call: TRBD1
cdr3_aa: CAISDPSGNTDTQYF; v_call: TRBV10-3; d_call: TRBD2
cdr3_aa: CASIKGLPNTGELFF; v_call: TRBV19; d_call: -
cdr3_aa: CASSPGQGAGNQPQHF; v_call: TRBV9; d_call: TRBD1